This T cell receptor beta chain was obtained from a study of CD8 T cells in Susac syndrome. The CDR3 contains 14 residues. Germline V gives CDR1 SNHLY, CDR2 FYNNEI. Trimming took 5 bases from V and 4 from J; bases not matched to a gene: 6. After extraction with the RNeasy kit, roughly 0.5 to 1 ug of the RNA was reverse transcribed using random hexamers. An immunoSEQ multiplex PCR generated amplified TCR beta CDR3 products spanning 54 Vbeta and 13 Jbeta. TCRdb reprocessed the immunoSEQ multiplex PCR reads with MiXCR, giving one entry per CDR3 protein. The data show roughly 200,000 distinct CDR3 sequences, about 95% seen once. While CD8+ and CD4+ T cells were isolated negatively, TEMRA cells were enriched by FACS.

The sequenced sample consisted of CD4+ T cells from PBMCs. The V and J genes are TRBV2 and TRBJ2-5; 8 nucleotides agree with TRBD1. This clonotype was sampled from a human donor in good health. The CDR3 DNA reads TGTGCCAGCAGTTACGGACAGGGCAGAGAGACCCAGTACTTC. It specifies CASSYGQGRETQYF.